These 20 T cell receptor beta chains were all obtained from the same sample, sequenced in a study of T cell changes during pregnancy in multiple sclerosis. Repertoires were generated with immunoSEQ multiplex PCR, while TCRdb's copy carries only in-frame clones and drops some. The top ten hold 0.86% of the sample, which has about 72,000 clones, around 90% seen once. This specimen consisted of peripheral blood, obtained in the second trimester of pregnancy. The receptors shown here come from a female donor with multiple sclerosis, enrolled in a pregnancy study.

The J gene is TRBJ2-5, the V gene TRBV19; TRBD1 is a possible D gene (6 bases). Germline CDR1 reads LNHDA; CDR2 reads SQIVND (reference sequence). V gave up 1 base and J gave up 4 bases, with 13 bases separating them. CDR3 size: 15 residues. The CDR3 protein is CASSIALTGRETQYF. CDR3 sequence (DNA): TGTGCCAGTAGTATAGCGTTGACAGGTAGAGAGACCCAGTACTTC.

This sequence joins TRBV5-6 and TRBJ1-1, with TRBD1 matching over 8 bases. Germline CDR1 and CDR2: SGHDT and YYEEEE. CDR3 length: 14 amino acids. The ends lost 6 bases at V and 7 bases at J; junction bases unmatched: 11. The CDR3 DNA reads TGTGCCAGCACGCTAACAGGGGGGGTGGGTGAAGCTTTCTTT. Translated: CASTLTGGVGEAFF.

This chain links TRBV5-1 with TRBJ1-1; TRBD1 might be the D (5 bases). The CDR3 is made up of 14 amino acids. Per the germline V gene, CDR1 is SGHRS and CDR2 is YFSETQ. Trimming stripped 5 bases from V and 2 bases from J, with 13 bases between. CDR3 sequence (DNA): TGCGCCAGCAGTCAGTGGGGCCGTAACACTGAAGCTTTCTTT. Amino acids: CASSQWGRNTEAFF.

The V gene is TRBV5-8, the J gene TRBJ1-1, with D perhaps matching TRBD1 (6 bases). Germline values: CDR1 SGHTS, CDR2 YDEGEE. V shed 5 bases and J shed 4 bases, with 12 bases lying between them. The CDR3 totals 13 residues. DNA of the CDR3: TGTGCCAGCAGGCGAACAGGGAGCACTGAAGCTTTCTTT. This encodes CASRRTGSTEAFF.

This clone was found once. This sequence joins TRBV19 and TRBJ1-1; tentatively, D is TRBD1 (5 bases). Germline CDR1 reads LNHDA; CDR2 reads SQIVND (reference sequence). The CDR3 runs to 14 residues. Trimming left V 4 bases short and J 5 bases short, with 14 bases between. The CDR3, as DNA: TGTGCCAGTAGTACCAGGGTTGAGAGGACTGAAGCTTTCTTT. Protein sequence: CASSTRVERTEAFF.

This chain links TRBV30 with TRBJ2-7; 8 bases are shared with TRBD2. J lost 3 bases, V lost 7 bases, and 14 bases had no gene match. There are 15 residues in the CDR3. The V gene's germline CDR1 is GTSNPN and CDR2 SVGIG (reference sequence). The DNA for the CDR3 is TGTGCCTCCGTGGGTAAGGCGGGGGGCTTCTACGAGCAGTACTTC. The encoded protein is CASVGKAGGFYEQYF.

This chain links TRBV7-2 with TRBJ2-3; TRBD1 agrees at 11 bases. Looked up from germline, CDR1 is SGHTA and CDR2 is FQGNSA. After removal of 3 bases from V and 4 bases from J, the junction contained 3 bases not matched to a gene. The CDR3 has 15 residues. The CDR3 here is CASSFSGQGADTQYF. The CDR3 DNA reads TGTGCCAGCAGCTTTTCGGGACAGGGGGCAGATACGCAGTATTTT.

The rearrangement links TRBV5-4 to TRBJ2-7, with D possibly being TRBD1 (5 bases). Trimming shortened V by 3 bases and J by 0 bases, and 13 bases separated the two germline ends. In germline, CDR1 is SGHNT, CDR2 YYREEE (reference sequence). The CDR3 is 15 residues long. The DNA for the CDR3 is TGTGCCAGCAGCTCTCCAGGGCTCAGCTCCTACGAGCAGTACTTC. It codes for CASSSPGLSSYEQYF.

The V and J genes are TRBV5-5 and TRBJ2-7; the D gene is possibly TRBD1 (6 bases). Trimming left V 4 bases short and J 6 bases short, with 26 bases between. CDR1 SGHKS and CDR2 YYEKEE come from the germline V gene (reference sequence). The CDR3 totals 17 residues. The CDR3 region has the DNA TGTGCCAGCAGCGTTGTCGGCGGCAGAGCCCAGGGGCGCGAGCAGTACTTC. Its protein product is CASSVVGGRAQGREQYF.

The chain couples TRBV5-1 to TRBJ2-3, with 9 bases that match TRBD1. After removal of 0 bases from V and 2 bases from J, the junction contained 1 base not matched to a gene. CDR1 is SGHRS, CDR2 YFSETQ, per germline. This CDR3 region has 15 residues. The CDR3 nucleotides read TGCGCCAGCAGCTTGGACAGGGGGCTCACAGATACGCAGTATTTT. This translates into CASSLDRGLTDTQYF.

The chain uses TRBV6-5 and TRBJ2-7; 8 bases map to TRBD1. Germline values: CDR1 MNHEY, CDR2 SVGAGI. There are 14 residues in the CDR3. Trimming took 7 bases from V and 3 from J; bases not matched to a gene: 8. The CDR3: CASTRPGQGYEQYF. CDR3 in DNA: TGTGCCAGCACCCGCCCCGGACAGGGCTACGAGCAGTACTTC.

For the CDR3, the DNA is TGTGCCAGCGGAAGCGGGACCTCTCGGGAGCAGTACTTC. Its protein product is CASGSGTSREQYF. The chain is built from TRBV2 and TRBJ2-7; 7 nucleotides align to TRBD2. V gave up 8 bases and J gave up 7 bases; unmatched junction bases: 11. In germline, CDR1 is SNHLY, CDR2 FYNNEI. This CDR3 is 13 amino acids long. Filled out from reference TRBV2 and TRBJ2-7, the complete variable domain reads EPEVTQTPSHQVTQMGQEVILRCVPISNHLYFYWYRQILGQKVEFLVSFYNNEISEKSEIFDDQFSVERPDGSNFTLKIRSTKLEDSAMYFCASGSGTSREQYFGPGTRLTVT.

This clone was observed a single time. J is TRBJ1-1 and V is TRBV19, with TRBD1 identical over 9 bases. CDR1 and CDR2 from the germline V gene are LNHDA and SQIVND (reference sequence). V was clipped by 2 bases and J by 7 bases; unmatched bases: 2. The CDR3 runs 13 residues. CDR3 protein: CASSIRQGDEAFF. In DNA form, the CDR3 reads TGTGCCAGTAGTATAAGACAGGGGGATGAAGCTTTCTTT.

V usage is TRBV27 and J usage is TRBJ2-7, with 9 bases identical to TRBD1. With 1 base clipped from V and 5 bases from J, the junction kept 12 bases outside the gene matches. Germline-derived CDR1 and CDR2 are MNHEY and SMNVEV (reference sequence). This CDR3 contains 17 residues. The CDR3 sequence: CASSLFAPARDRDEQYF. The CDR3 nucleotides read TGTGCCAGCAGTTTATTTGCCCCCGCACGGGACAGGGACGAGCAGTACTTC.

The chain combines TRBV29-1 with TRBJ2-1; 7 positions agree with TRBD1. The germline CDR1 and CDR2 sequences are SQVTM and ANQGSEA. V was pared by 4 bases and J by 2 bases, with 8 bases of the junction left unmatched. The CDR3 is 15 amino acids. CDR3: CSVGATGKPYNEQFF. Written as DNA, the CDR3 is TGCAGCGTTGGGGCGACAGGGAAGCCCTACAATGAGCAGTTCTTC.

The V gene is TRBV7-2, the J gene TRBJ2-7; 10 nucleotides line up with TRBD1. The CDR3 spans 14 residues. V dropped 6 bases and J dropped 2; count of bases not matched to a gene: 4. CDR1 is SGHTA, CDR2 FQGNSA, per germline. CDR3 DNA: TGTGCCAGCAGGGGGGGACAGGGGCCCTACGAGCAGTACTTC. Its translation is CASRGGQGPYEQYF. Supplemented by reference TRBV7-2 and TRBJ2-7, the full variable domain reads GAGVSQSPSNKVTEKGKDVELRCDPISGHTALYWYRQSLGQGLEFLIYFQGNSAPDKSGLPSDRFSAERTGGSVSTLTIQRTQQEDSAVYLCASRGGQGPYEQYFGPGTRLTVT.

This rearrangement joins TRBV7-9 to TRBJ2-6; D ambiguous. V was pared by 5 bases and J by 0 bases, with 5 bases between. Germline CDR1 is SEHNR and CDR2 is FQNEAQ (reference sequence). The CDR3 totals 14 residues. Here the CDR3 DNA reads TGTGCCAGCAGCGCTACCTCTGGGGCCAACGTCCTGACTTTC. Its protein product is CASSATSGANVLTF.

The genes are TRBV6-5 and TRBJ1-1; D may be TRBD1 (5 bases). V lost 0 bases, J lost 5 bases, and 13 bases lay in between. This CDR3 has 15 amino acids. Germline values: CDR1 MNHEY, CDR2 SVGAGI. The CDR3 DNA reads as TGTGCCAGCAGTTACTCGTACCAAAAGGGGACTGAAGCTTTCTTT. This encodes CASSYSYQKGTEAFF.

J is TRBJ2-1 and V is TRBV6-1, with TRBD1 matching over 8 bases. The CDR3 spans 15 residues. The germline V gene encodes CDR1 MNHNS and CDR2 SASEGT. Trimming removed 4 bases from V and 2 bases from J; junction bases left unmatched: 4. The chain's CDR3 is CASSAGTGTYNEQFF. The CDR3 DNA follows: TGTGCCAGCAGTGCCGGGACAGGTACCTACAATGAGCAGTTCTTC.

This CDR3 reads CASRDQPNRDSPLHF. In nucleotides, the CDR3 is TGTGCCAGCAGAGACCAACCAAACCGGGATTCACCCCTCCACTTT. V and J are TRBV5-6 and TRBJ1-6; D is undetermined. Looked up from germline, CDR1 is SGHDT and CDR2 is YYEEEE. Trimming took off 5 bases at V and 8 bases at J, with 17 bases between the two ends. The CDR3 consists of 15 residues.